The clone carrying this T cell receptor (beta chain) was found a few times. The antigen is not known. The CDR3 has 16 residues. Germline V gene lookup returns CDR1 SQVTM and CDR2 ANQGSEA. Losses at the gene ends were 6 bases for V and 6 bases for J; bases not matched to a gene: 16. TCRdb fed the 5' RACE reads into MiXCR, producing one record per CDR3 protein. The sample lists 350,000 to 450,000 distinct CDR3 sequences; 25% to 30% were seen once. This sample is drawn from a study of T-cell memory formation after mild COVID-19. Looking at the study overall: TCR clusters largely stayed donor specific.

Study-level points and caveats: Clones that shrank (day 15 to 85) were balanced CD4/CD8, whereas later expanders leaned CD4+.

This receptor was taken from an adult woman who had mild COVID-19 (a few samples of this study predate the infection). Cell type and time point are not known. Material: PBMCs or a T cell subset sorted from them (not recorded which). The rearrangement links TRBV29-1 to TRBJ1-2, with TRBD1 identical over 10 bases. For the CDR3, the DNA is TGCAGCGTAGACCGTAGGGAGTCCGGGACAGGGGATGGCTACACCTTC. This gives the protein CSVDRRESGTGDGYTF. The full variable domain, rest sourced from reference TRBV29-1 and TRBJ1-2, is SAVISQKPSRDICQRGTSLTIQCQVDSQVTMMFWYRQQPGQSLTLIATANQGSEATYESGFVIDKFPISRPNLTFSTLTVSNMSPEDSSIYLCSVDRRESGTGDGYTFGSGTRLTVV.